This TCR beta chain is drawn from a study of regulatory T cells in long-lasting Graves disease. Whole-study results and caveats: The number of shared public clonotypes was higher in persistent patients (approximately 3,000) than new patients (966).

Time point indicated: persistent/refractory GD, antithyroid drugs over 5 years with positive TRAb. From PBMCs, RNA was extracted and then used to make the TCR library. In building TCR beta libraries, iRepertoire HTBI primers were used together with Arm-PCR of CDR3 regions. MiXCR, applied by TCRdb to the multiplex PCR reads, yields one record per CDR3 protein. The table lists 400,000 or so distinct CDR3 sequences, about 20% of them singletons. With respect to this clonotype: Its antigen remains unknown.

CDR1 is MNHGY, CDR2 SVAAGI, per germline. The germline V and J ends were trimmed by 3 bases and 7 bases, with 15 bases remaining between them. This CDR3 has 14 amino acids. This clonotype was obtained from a female donor with Graves disease. V is TRBV6-9 and J is TRBJ1-2; D might be TRBD1 (5 bases). The sequencing here drew on peripheral blood mononuclear cells (PBMCs), taken when the disease was refractory, from a patient treated with antithyroid drugs. In DNA, the CDR3 is TGTGCCAGCAGTTACTCACGAATGGGGGTTGGCTACACCTTC. It is translated as CASSYSRMGVGYTF.